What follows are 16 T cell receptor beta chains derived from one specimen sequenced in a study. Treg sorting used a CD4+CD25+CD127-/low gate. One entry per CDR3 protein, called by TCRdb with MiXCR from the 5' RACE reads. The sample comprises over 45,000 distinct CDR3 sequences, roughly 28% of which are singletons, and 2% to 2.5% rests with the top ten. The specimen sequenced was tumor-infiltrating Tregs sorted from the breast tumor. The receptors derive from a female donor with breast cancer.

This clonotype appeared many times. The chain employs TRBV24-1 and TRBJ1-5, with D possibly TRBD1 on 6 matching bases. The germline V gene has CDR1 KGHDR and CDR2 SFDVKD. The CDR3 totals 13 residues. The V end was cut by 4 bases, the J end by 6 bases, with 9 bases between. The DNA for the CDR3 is TGTGCCACCAGTGACAGGGGAGGTCAGCCCCAGCATTTT. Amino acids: CATSDRGGQPQHF.

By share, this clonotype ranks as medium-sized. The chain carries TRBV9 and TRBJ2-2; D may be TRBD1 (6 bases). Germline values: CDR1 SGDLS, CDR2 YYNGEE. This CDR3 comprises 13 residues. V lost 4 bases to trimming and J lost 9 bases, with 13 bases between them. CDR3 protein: CASSPIGGWELFF. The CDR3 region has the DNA TGTGCCAGCAGCCCAATAGGGGGTTGGGAGCTGTTTTTT.

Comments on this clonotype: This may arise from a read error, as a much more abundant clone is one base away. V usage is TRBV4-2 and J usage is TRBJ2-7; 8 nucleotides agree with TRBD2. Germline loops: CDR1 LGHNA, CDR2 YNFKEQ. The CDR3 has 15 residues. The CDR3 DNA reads TGTGCCAGCAGTCAAGCCACTAGCGGCATCTACGAGCAGTACTTC. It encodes CASSQATSGIYEQYF.

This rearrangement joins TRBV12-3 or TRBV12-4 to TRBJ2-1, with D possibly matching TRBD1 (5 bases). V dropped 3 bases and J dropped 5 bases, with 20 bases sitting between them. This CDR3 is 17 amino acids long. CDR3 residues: CASSFGAEGLTNNEQFF. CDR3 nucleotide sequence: TGTGCCAGCAGTTTTGGGGCGGAAGGCCTCACGAACAATGAGCAGTTCTTC.

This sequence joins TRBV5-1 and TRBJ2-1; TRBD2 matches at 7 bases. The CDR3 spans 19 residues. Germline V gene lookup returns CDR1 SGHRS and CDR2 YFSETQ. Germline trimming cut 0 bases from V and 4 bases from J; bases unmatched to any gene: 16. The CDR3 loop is CASSLVFGLTSRPYNEQFF. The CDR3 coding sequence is TGCGCCAGCAGCTTGGTCTTTGGCCTGACTAGCAGACCTTACAATGAGCAGTTCTTC.

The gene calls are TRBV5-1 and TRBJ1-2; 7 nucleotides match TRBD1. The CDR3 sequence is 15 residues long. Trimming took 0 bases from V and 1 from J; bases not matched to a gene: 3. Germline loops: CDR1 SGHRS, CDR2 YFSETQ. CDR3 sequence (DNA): TGCGCCAGCAGCTTGGGGGACAGTTTTAACTATGGCTACACCTTC. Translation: CASSLGDSFNYGYTF.

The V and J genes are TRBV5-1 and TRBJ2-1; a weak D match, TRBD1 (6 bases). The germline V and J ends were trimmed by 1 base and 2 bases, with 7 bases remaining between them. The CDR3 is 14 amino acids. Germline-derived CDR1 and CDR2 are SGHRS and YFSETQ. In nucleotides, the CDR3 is TGCGCCAGCAGCTTGTCAGGGGCCTACAATGAGCAGTTCTTC. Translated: CASSLSGAYNEQFF. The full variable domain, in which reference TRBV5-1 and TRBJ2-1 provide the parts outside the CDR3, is KAGVTQTPRYLIKTRGQQVTLSCSPISGHRSVSWYQQTPGQGLQFLFEYFSETQRNKGNFPGRFSGRQFSNSRSEMNVSTLELGDSALYLCASSLSGAYNEQFFGPGTRLTVL.

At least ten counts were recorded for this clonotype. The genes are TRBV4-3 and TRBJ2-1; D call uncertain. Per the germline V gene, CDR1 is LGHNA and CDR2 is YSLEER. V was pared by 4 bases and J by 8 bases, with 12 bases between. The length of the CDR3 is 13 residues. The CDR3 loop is CASSRGPFDEQFF. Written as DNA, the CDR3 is TGCGCCAGCAGCCGAGGACCCTTTGATGAGCAGTTCTTC.

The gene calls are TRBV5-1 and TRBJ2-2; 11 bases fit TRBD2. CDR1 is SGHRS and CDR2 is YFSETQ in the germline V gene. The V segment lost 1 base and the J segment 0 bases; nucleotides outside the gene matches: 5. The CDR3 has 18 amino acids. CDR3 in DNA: TGCGCCAGCAGCTTGTATGCTAGCGGGGGGTCGAACACCGGGGAGCTGTTTTTT. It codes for CASSLYASGGSNTGELFF.

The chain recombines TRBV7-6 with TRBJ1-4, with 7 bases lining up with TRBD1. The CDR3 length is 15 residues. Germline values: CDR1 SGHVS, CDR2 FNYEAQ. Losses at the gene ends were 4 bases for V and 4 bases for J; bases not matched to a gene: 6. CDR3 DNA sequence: TGTGCCAGCAGCTCAAAGGCAGGGGGTAATGAAAAACTGTTTTTT. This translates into CASSSKAGGNEKLFF.

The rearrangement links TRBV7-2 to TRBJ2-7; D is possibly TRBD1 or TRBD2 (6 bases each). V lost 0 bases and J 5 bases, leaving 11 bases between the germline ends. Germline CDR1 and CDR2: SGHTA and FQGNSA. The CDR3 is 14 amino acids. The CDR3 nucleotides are TGTGCCAGCAGCTTAGCCAGGGGCGGGGACGAGCAGTACTTC. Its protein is CASSLARGGDEQYF.

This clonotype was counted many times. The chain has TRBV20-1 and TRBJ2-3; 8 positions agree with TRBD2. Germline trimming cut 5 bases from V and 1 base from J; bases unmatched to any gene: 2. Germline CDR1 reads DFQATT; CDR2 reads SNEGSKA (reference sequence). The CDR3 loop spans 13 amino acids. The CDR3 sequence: CSAPGGGTDTQYF. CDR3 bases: TGCAGTGCTCCCGGGGGGGGCACAGATACGCAGTATTTT.

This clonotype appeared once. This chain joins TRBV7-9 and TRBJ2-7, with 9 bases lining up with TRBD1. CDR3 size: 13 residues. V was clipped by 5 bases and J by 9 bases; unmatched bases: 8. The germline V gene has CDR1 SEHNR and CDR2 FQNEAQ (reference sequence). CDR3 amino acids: CASSRTGGGGQYF. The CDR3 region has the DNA TGTGCCAGCAGCCGAACAGGGGGCGGTGGGCAGTACTTC.

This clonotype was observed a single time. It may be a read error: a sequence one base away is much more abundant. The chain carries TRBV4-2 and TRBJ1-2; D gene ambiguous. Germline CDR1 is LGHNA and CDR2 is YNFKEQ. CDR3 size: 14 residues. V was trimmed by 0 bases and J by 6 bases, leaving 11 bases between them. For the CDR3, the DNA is TGTGCCAGCAGCCAAGATCCGGGCCCGGATGGCTACACCTTC. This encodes CASSQDPGPDGYTF.

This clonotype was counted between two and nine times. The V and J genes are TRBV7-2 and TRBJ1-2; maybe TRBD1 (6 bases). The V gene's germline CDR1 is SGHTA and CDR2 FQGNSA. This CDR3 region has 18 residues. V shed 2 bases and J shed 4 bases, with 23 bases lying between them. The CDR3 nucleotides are TGTGCCAGCAGCTTATCTGTCACAGGAGTTGGGGGGGCCTATGGCTACACCTTC. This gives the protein CASSLSVTGVGGAYGYTF.

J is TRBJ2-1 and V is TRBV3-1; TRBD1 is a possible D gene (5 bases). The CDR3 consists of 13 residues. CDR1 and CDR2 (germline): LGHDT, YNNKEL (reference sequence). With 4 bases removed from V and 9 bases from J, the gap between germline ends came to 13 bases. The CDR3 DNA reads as TGTGCCAGCAGCCGCAGGGTTAAGGGTGAGCAGTTCTTC. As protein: CASSRRVKGEQFF.